The present TCR beta chain was sequenced within a study of T cell repertoires in cytomegalovirus infection. Study details: Indications of both CMV infection and matching HLA type were provided by public TCR beta signatures.

TCRdb independently ran MiXCR on the reads; one entry per CDR3 protein. The sample has about 330,000 distinct CDR3 sequences; 9.5% are singletons. Findings and caveats of the study: Dominating the ex vivo response were TCR beta clonotypes that were CMV-specific and HLA-C-restricted.

As to this clonotype: Its antigen is still unknown.

This receptor was obtained from a human donor in good health (CMV status not recorded). Some clones in this sample may be carry-over from other donors' samples. Material: PBMCs.

CDR3 bases: TGTGCCAGCAGCCGGACAAGTTTCACGTACAATGAGCAGTTCTTC. It codes for CASSRTSFTYNEQFF. This sequence joins TRBV5-3 and TRBJ2-1, with D possibly matching TRBD1 (5 bases). TRBV5-3 is an ORF for which the function is uncertain. The CDR3 sequence is 15 residues long. Trimming cost V 8 bases and J 4 bases, with 19 bases left between them.